This T cell receptor (beta chain) was documented in a study of cytomegalovirus exposure and HLA in healthy donors. Overall study results and limits: No immune exposure information besides CMV serostatus was available.

The donors comprised healthy bone marrow donors. This clone was picked up a small number of times. Antigen specificity is unknown. PCR employed 60 Vbeta and 13 Jbeta primers. TCRdb keeps only in-frame clones here, not all; method: immunoSEQ multiplex PCR. The data hold 80,000 or so clones, with around 70% observed a single time. Per germline, CDR1 LNHDA and CDR2 SQIVND (reference sequence). There are 14 residues in the CDR3. V was pared by 4 bases and J by 15 bases, with 22 bases between. The material sequenced was PBMCs. This sequence originates from a woman aged 40 to 55 in good health and CMV-seropositive. J is TRBJ1-5 and V is TRBV19; D call uncertain. The CDR3 loop is CASSKQEAHPRRHF. In DNA form, the CDR3 reads TGTGCCAGTAGTAAGCAGGAGGCCCACCCCCGCCGGCATTTT.